This T cell receptor beta chain was obtained from a study of blood T cell repertoires in COVID-19. Germline CDR1 is SGHTA and CDR2 is FQGNSA. This CDR3 spans 14 amino acids. V was cut by 5 bases and J by 0 bases, with 9 bases left in between. Clones were sequenced by immunoSEQ multiplex PCR, and TCRdb holds only the in-frame ones, with some missing. The repertoire consists of approximately 380,000 clones, with 80% to 95% occurring once and the leading ten covering around 0.86%. Sequenced: PBMCs or T cells enriched from blood (not recorded which). This clonotype was obtained from a woman aged 35 to 49 who had been exposed to COVID-19. The chain uses TRBV7-2 and TRBJ2-3, with a weak D call TRBD2 (5 bases). CDR3 nucleotide sequence: TGTGCCAGCAGCGTCGGACTGAGCACAGATACGCAGTATTTT. This codes for CASSVGLSTDTQYF.